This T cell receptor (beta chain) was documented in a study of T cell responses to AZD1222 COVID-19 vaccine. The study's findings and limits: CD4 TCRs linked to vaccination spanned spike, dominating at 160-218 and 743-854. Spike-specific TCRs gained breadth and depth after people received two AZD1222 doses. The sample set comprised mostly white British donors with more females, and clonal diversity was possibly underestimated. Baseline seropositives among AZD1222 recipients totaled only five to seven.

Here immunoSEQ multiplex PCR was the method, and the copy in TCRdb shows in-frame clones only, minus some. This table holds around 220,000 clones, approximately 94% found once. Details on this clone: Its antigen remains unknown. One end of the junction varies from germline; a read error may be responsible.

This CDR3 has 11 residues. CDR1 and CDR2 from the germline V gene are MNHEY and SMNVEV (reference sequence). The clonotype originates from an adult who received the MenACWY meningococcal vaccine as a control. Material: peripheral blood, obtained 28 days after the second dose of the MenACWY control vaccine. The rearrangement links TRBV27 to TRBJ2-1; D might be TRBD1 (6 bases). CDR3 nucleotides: TGTGCCAGCAGTTCCCTGACAGGAATGGTCTTC. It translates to CASSSLTGMVF.